This T cell receptor beta chain was documented in a study of cytomegalovirus exposure and HLA in healthy donors. Background on the study: Among the 400 or so donors who were genotyped, about 79% fell in the genetic ancestry cluster that is associated with self-reported Caucasian donors.

In regard to this clone: Its antigen remains unidentified.

General study points: The listing of 150 to 200 TCR beta chains classed them as cytomegalovirus-associated. Productive status was seen about 90% or about 30% of the time for most TCR beta V segments in an earlier analysis.

The PCR had 60 Vbeta and 13 Jbeta primers. Using immunoSEQ multiplex PCR, the repertoire was profiled, and TCRdb retains in-frame clones only, with some absent. The data hold about 140,000 clones, with 79% observed a single time. The junction had 5 bases not matched to a gene; V was cut back by 6 bases and J by 7 bases. The CDR3 has 15 residues. Germline V gene lookup returns CDR1 MNHNS and CDR2 SASEGT. The TCR originated in a man aged 35 to 55 in good health and CMV-seropositive. Source material: PBMCs. J is TRBJ2-1 and V is TRBV6-1, with 14 positions matching TRBD2. CDR3 in amino acids: CASRAGLAGANEQFF. Written as DNA, the CDR3 is TGTGCCAGCAGGGCGGGACTAGCGGGAGCTAATGAGCAGTTCTTC.